This T cell receptor beta chain derives from a study of T-cell reconstitution after alpha-beta-depleted transplantation in children. The germline V gene has CDR1 SGDLS and CDR2 YYNGEE. There are 18 residues in the CDR3. The V gene end was trimmed by 3 bases and the J gene end by 4 bases; junction bases not matched to a gene: 19. Unique molecular identifiers were used to barcode this TCRbeta library. TCRdb reprocessed the PCR reads via MiXCR and lists one record per CDR3 protein. In the table there are approximately 400,000 distinct CDR3 sequences, 11% of which are singletons. This clonotype showed up just a few times.

J is TRBJ2-7 and V is TRBV9; 7 nucleotides align to TRBD2. Sequencing used PBMCs from the stem cell graft donor, obtained from the stem cell graft. This TCR derives from a human donor who donated a stem cell graft to a child with acute myeloid leukemia. The CDR3 loop is CASSGGGPTSPQAYEQYF. DNA for the CDR3: TGTGCCAGCAGCGGGGGGGGTCCGACTAGCCCCCAAGCATACGAGCAGTACTTC.